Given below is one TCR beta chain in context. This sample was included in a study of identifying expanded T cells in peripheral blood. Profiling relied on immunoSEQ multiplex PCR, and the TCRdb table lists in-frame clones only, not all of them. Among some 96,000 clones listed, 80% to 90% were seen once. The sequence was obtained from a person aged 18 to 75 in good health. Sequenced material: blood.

CDR3 loop: CASSRAESNQPQHF. CDR3 DNA: TGTGCCAGCTCACGTGCAGAGAGCAATCAGCCCCAGCATTTT. V and J are TRBV18 and TRBJ1-5; D remains ambiguous. V gave up 4 bases and J gave up 1 base, with 8 bases separating them. Germline lookup yields CDR1 KGHSH and CDR2 LQKENI. This CDR3 contains 14 residues.